This is a list of T cell receptor beta chains from one sample in a study of T cells in Graves' hyperthyroidism and ophthalmopathy. Each CDR3 protein gets one entry after TCRdb re-called the multiplex PCR reads with MiXCR. This sample yields hundreds of thousands of distinct CDR3 sequences, of which about 45% are seen a single time; about 7% belongs to the top ten. The sequencing input was peripheral blood or thyroid tissue (not recorded which). The source of these receptors is an adult man with Graves' disease, either hyperthyroidism or ophthalmopathy (not recorded which). CDR3s leave out the opening cysteine and the closing phenylalanine or tryptophan.

>TRBV5-4|13
ASTYSGSSLGEQY
>TRBV24-1|16
ATSRHPSFLATNEKLF
>TRBV15|16
ATSRDVFAGGYQEAQY
>TRBV2|12
ASTNSATNEKLF
>TRBV2|11
ASSEAGRQPQH
>TRBV6-1|14
ASSPFPDRGGEKLF
>TRBV25-1|11
ASSESSVTEAF
>TRBV29-1|11
SVLTGGGYEQY
>TRBV20-1|13
SAYHWTGADGGYT
>TRBV24-1|10
ATSAGSDTQY
>TRBV9|12
ASSGHGTFNEQY
>TRBV9|10
ASSHPGGELF
>TRBV29-1|11
SNLRPENYGYT
>TRBV20-1|10
SEPGYGNTIY
>TRBV7-9|13
ASSLGGAHTGELF
>TRBV10-3|13
AISEGPLANYGYT
>TRBV11-2|11
ASSLQATGGYT
>TRBV7-2|13
ASSLRRGGFYEQY
>TRBV7-3|12
ASSYRGAGSPLH
>TRBV7-3|12
ASSRTDTQETQY
>TRBV29-1|11
SVLGTDNEKLF
>TRBV2|13
ASSGHRGLHTEAF
>TRBV12-3/TRBV12-4|13
ASSTHRDSTYEQY
>TRBV9|14
ASSAAVTTLYYGYT
>TRBV7-2|12
ASSLVGSDTEAF
>TRBV5-1|13
ASSRLQDPNTEAF
>TRBV7-3|11
ASSKWDKTEAF